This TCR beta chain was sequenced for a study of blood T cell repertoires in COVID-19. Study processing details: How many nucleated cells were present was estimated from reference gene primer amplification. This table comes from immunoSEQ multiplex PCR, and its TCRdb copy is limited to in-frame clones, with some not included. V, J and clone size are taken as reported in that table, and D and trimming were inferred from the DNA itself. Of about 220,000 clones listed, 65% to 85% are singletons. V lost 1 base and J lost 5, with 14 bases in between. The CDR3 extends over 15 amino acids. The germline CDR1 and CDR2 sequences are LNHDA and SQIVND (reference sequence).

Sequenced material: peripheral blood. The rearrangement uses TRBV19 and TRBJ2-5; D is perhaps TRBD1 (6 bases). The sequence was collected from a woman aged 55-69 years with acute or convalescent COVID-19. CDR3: CASSIVGGGKETQYF. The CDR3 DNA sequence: TGTGCCAGTAGTATAGTAGGGGGTGGAAAGGAGACCCAGTACTTC.